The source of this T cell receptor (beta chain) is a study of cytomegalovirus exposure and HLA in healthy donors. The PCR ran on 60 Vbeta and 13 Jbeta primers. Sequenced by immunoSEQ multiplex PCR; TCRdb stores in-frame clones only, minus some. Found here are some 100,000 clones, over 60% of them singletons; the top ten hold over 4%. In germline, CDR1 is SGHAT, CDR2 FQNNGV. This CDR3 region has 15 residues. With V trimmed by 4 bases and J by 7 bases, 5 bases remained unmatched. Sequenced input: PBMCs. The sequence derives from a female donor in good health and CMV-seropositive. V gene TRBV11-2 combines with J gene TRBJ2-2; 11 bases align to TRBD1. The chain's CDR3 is CASSWTGGMGGELFF. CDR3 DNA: TGTGCCAGCAGCTGGACAGGGGGCATGGGCGGGGAGCTGTTTTTT.